These 24 T cell receptor beta chains were all obtained from the same sample, sequenced in a study of T cell responses to AZD1222 COVID-19 vaccine. The data were produced by immunoSEQ multiplex PCR, yet TCRdb's version contains in-frame clones alone and is incomplete. The sample carries around 160,000 clones, roughly 89% recorded once. The sequencing used peripheral blood, collected on day 0 of AZD1222 vaccination. The receptors originated from an adult in good health.

The sample holds one count of this clone. CDR3 nucleotides: TGCAGCGTTGGAGGGGGTGAAAAACTGTTTTTT. It encodes CSVGGGEKLFF. The V gene is TRBV29-1, the J gene TRBJ1-4; tentative D call: TRBD1 (6 bases). V was pared by 4 bases and J by 7 bases, with 7 bases between. Germline V gives CDR1 SQVTM, CDR2 ANQGSEA. This CDR3 contains 11 residues.

The gene calls are TRBV29-1 and TRBJ1-1; D possibly corresponds to TRBD1 (6 bases). Trimming removed 5 bases at V and 0 bases at J, with 19 bases between. The CDR3 runs 16 residues. The germline gives CDR1 SQVTM, CDR2 ANQGSEA. Here the CDR3 reads CSVTGQSSTLNTEAFF. The DNA for the CDR3 is TGCAGCGTTACCGGACAGTCCTCCACCCTGAACACTGAAGCTTTCTTT.

V usage is TRBV29-1 and J usage is TRBJ2-2, with D perhaps matching TRBD1 or TRBD2 (7 bases each). CDR1 and CDR2 from the germline V gene are SQVTM and ANQGSEA. Trimming stripped 5 bases from V and 5 bases from J, with 12 bases between. The CDR3 runs to 13 residues. The CDR3 loop is CSVTQGGTGELFF. DNA for the CDR3: TGCAGCGTTACCCAGGGGGGGACCGGGGAGCTGTTTTTT.

This clone was seen only once. V is TRBV28 and J is TRBJ2-5; 9 positions match TRBD2. Germline loops: CDR1 MDHEN, CDR2 SYDVKM. The J segment lost 4 bases and the V segment lost 6 bases, leaving 15 bases of the junction unmatched. This CDR3 comprises 17 residues. This CDR3 is CASSFVAGVVGGETQYF. The CDR3 coding sequence is TGTGCCAGCAGCTTTGTAGCGGGGGTCGTTGGAGGAGAGACCCAGTACTTC.

This rearrangement joins TRBV7-6 to TRBJ1-5, with D tentatively TRBD1 (6 bases). Germline CDR1 SGHVS, CDR2 FNYEAQ. V lost 5 bases and J lost 4, with 9 bases in between. The CDR3 contains 13 residues. CDR3 in amino acids: CASSQGRNQPQHF. The CDR3, as DNA: TGTGCCAGCAGCCAGGGGCGAAATCAGCCCCAGCATTTT.

The chain joins TRBV14 to TRBJ2-1; D may be TRBD2 (6 bases). The CDR3 sequence is 13 residues long. Germline V gene data show CDR1 as SGHDN and CDR2 as FVKESK. Trimming stripped 4 bases from V and 8 bases from J, with 12 bases between. CDR3 protein: CASSRGVLDEQFF. CDR3 DNA sequence: TGTGCCAGCAGCCGCGGGGTTCTCGATGAGCAGTTCTTC.

V is TRBV4-1 and J is TRBJ1-1; D is perhaps TRBD1 (5 bases). The CDR3 has 12 residues. The V gene lost 5 bases and the J gene lost 8 bases, with 12 bases spanning the gap. Germline assignment: CDR1 MGHRA and CDR2 YSYEKL. The chain's CDR3 is CASSFGTGEAFF. CDR3 bases: TGCGCCAGCAGCTTTGGGACGGGGGAAGCTTTCTTT.

The chain joins TRBV6-1 to TRBJ1-2; 7 positions match TRBD1. CDR1 and CDR2 from the germline V gene are MNHNS and SASEGT. With V trimmed by 1 base and J by 0 bases, 5 bases remained unmatched. This CDR3 is built from 16 residues. CDR3 coding DNA: TGTGCCAGCAGTGAAGGAGGGACAGCAGCTAACTATGGCTACACCTTC. Protein: CASSEGGTAANYGYTF.

The V call is TRBV19, the J call TRBJ2-1; no clear D gene. Germline CDR1 is LNHDA and CDR2 is SQIVND (reference sequence). Trimming cost V 6 bases and J 9 bases, with 15 bases left between them. The CDR3 sequence is 13 residues long. The CDR3 DNA reads TGTGCCAGTAGCCAAACTAAGTGGGGTGAGCAGTTCTTC. This gives the protein CASSQTKWGEQFF.

This clone was detected once. J is TRBJ2-3 and V is TRBV11-3; D gene ambiguous. Trimming removed 4 bases at V and 0 bases at J, with 11 bases between. The CDR3 length is 15 residues. Germline assignment: CDR1 SGHNT and CDR2 YENEEA. The CDR3: CASSYQGQSTDTQYF. The CDR3, as DNA: TGTGCCAGCAGCTATCAAGGTCAAAGCACAGATACGCAGTATTTT.

V gene TRBV19 combines with J gene TRBJ1-6; 7 bases align to TRBD1. The length of the CDR3 is 15 residues. CDR1 is LNHDA, CDR2 SQIVND, per germline (reference sequence). After removal of 6 bases from V and 9 bases from J, the junction contained 11 bases not matched to a gene. The CDR3 sequence is CASSDVGRGVSPLHF. The CDR3 nucleotides are TGTGCCAGTAGCGACGTGGGCAGGGGGGTTTCACCCCTCCACTTT.

The gene calls are TRBV11-2 and TRBJ2-1, with 7 bases that match TRBD2. CDR1 is SGHAT and CDR2 is FQNNGV in the germline V gene. V lost 3 bases to trimming and J lost 0 bases; unmatched junction nucleotides: 2. This CDR3 spans 15 amino acids. CDR3 residues: CASSFGRGSYNEQFF. CDR3 DNA: TGTGCCAGCAGCTTTGGGAGGGGCTCCTACAATGAGCAGTTCTTC.

The genes are TRBV7-9 and TRBJ2-5; perhaps TRBD1 as D (5 bases). The length of the CDR3 is 16 residues. The V gene lost 1 base and the J gene lost 7 bases, with 19 bases spanning the gap. Germline V gene sequence: CDR1 SEHNR, CDR2 FQNEAQ (reference sequence). CDR3 sequence reads: CASSLVVAGLSLTQYF. The CDR3 bases are TGTGCCAGCAGCTTAGTCGTGGCAGGGTTGTCTTTGACCCAGTACTTC.

This clone appeared a single time. The chain combines TRBV9 with TRBJ2-7, with D perhaps matching TRBD1 (6 bases). Between the trimmed V and J ends, which lost 6 bases and 1 base, there was a span of 11 bases. The germline gives CDR1 SGDLS, CDR2 YYNGEE. This CDR3 contains 13 residues. CDR3 sequence: CASNPTGSYEQYF. As DNA, the CDR3 is TGTGCCAGCAACCCGACAGGATCCTACGAGCAGTACTTC.

The chain carries TRBV29-1 and TRBJ2-5; D gene unclear. The V end was cut by 4 bases, the J end by 5 bases, with 8 bases between. This CDR3 comprises 11 residues. Germline V gene sequence: CDR1 SQVTM, CDR2 ANQGSEA. In nucleotides, the CDR3 is TGCAGCGTTGGGACGGCCGAGACCCAGTACTTC. This sequence encodes CSVGTAETQYF.

There are a few counts of this clone. The chain couples TRBV4-3 to TRBJ2-4; 8 positions agree with TRBD1. Germline V gives CDR1 LGHNA, CDR2 YSLEER. The CDR3 sequence is 18 residues long. The J segment lost 2 bases and the V segment lost 3 bases, leaving 12 bases of the junction unmatched. The CDR3 here is CASSQDRVEPLPKNIQYF. CDR3 in DNA: TGCGCCAGCAGCCAGGACAGGGTAGAACCTCTACCCAAAAACATTCAGTACTTC.

This clone came up a few times. This sequence joins TRBV5-4 and TRBJ1-4, with TRBD1 identical over 8 bases. CDR1 is SGHNT and CDR2 is YYREEE in the germline V gene (reference sequence). V was pared by 4 bases and J by 2 bases, with 13 bases of the junction left unmatched. CDR3 length equals 18 residues. The CDR3 DNA reads as TGTGCCAGCAGCCCGGGACAGGCGAGGGGGTCTACTAATGAAAAACTGTTTTTT. Protein: CASSPGQARGSTNEKLFF.

This clone was detected only once. CDR3 in amino acids: CASSLSQVGASGEETQYF. CDR3 bases: TGTGCCAGCAGCTTAAGTCAAGTAGGGGCCAGCGGGGAAGAGACCCAGTACTTC. This chain connects TRBV7-2 to TRBJ2-5, with 7 bases aligning to TRBD2. Germline V CDR1 and CDR2: SGHTA, FQGNSA. The CDR3 loop spans 18 amino acids. Trimming cost V 2 bases and J 3 bases; bases outside gene matches: 15.

This chain joins TRBV29-1 and TRBJ1-2; D is undetermined. Germline V lookup: CDR1 SQVTM, CDR2 ANQGSEA. V was clipped by 0 bases and J by 8 bases, with 13 bases between them. The CDR3 length is 13 residues. The CDR3 DNA reads as TGCAGCGTTGAAGATGGTCAGGTTGGAGGCTACACCTTC. As protein: CSVEDGQVGGYTF.

The rearrangement joins TRBV12-3 or TRBV12-4 to TRBJ1-5; D possibly corresponds to TRBD1 (5 bases). The ends were cut back, 3 bases at V and 7 bases at J, with 10 bases in the middle. The CDR3 is 13 amino acids. This chain's CDR3 is CASSLGEGQPQHF. The CDR3 DNA sequence: TGTGCCAGCAGTTTGGGGGAGGGCCAGCCCCAGCATTTT.

DNA of the CDR3: TGCGCCAGCAGCTTGGCCCCGGGCTCTGGGGCCAACGTCCTGACTTTC. It encodes CASSLAPGSGANVLTF. This rearrangement joins TRBV5-1 to TRBJ2-6; D unresolved. Germline loops: CDR1 SGHRS, CDR2 YFSETQ. V lost 0 bases and J 0 bases, leaving 7 bases between the germline ends. This CDR3 has 16 residues.

This chain connects TRBV9 to TRBJ2-7; TRBD1 agrees at 9 bases. Germline-derived CDR1 and CDR2 are SGDLS and YYNGEE. CDR3 size: 15 residues. The V gene end was trimmed by 0 bases and the J gene end by 2 bases; junction bases not matched to a gene: 3. CDR3 protein: CASSVATGGPYEQYF. The DNA for the CDR3 is TGTGCCAGCAGCGTAGCGACAGGGGGACCCTACGAGCAGTACTTC.

The gene calls are TRBV4-3 and TRBJ2-3, with 11 bases that match TRBD2. Trimming removed 1 base from V and 1 base from J; junction bases left unmatched: 13. In germline, CDR1 is LGHNA, CDR2 YSLEER. The length of the CDR3 is 20 residues. CDR3 amino acids: CASSQGTLSGRASGTDTQYF. Here the CDR3 DNA reads TGCGCCAGCAGCCAAGGGACGCTTAGCGGGAGGGCCTCGGGCACAGATACGCAGTATTTT.

In nucleotides, the CDR3 is TGTGCCAGCAGCCCTCAGGGTTCAGAGACCCAGTACTTC. It specifies CASSPQGSETQYF. The rearrangement uses TRBV7-7 and TRBJ2-5; a possible D gene is TRBD1 (5 bases). Germline V lookup: CDR1 SSHAT, CDR2 FNYEAQ (reference sequence). This CDR3 is 13 amino acids long. V was trimmed by 5 bases and J by 4 bases, leaving 11 bases between them.